In this sample, the clone carrying this TCR beta chain turned up a few times. Its target is not known. This CDR3 is built from 12 residues. CDR1 and CDR2 from the germline V gene are SNHLY and FYNNEI. Trimming stripped 2 bases from V and 7 bases from J, with 8 bases between. Individual cDNA molecules were tagged with unique molecular identifiers, the study reported. MiXCR was run by TCRdb on the 5' RACE reads, yielding one entry per CDR3 protein. The sample includes over 55,000 distinct CDR3 sequences, over 9.5% of them seen just once. This entry belongs to a study of early T cells in non-severe SARS-CoV-2 infection. Study context: Unsorted whole-blood RNA was sequenced in bulk, leaving chains unpaired. Findings and caveats of the study: Comparison of clonotypes with VDJdb favored anti-spike CD8 responses while missing private and CD4 specificities.

Sample: whole blood. This sequence originates from an adult who was a healthcare worker with PCR-confirmed SARS-CoV-2 infection or an uninfected control (not recorded which). This chain uses TRBV2 with TRBJ1-2; D is ambiguous. The CDR3 DNA follows: TGTGCCAGCAGTGAACAGAGTCGTGGCTACACCTTC. Encoded protein: CASSEQSRGYTF. Full variable domain (outside the CDR3, taken from reference TRBV2 and TRBJ1-2): EPEVTQTPSHQVTQMGQEVILRCVPISNHLYFYWYRQILGQKVEFLVSFYNNEISEKSEIFDDQFSVERPDGSNFTLKIRSTKLEDSAMYFCASSEQSRGYTFGSGTRLTVV.